The sequence of this T cell receptor (beta chain) was determined in a study of cytomegalovirus exposure and HLA in healthy donors. Primers: 60 Vbeta forward and 13 Jbeta reverse. Repertoires were generated with immunoSEQ multiplex PCR, while TCRdb's copy carries only in-frame clones and drops some. This sample has under 150,000 clones; over 60% occur once, and the top ten carry approximately 1%. This clone was recorded a few times. The CDR3 totals 12 residues. V dropped 9 bases and J dropped 5 bases, with 14 bases sitting between them. Germline CDR1 LNHDA, CDR2 SQIVND (reference sequence). Sequences were obtained from PBMCs. This clonotype was obtained from a human donor in good health. This chain links TRBV19 with TRBJ2-7, with D possibly matching TRBD1 (6 bases). The CDR3 nucleotides are TGTGCCAGCTCGGACAGAGAACACGAGCAGTACTTC. Amino acid sequence: CASSDREHEQYF.